This T cell receptor (beta chain) came from a study of radiotherapy plus CTLA-4 blockade in lung cancer. Repertoires were generated with immunoSEQ multiplex PCR, while TCRdb's copy carries only in-frame clones and drops some. The sample lists approximately 53,000 clones, 70% to 90% seen once, with roughly a quarter in the top ten. Per germline, CDR1 SGHRS and CDR2 YFSETQ. The ends lost 1 base at V and 0 bases at J; junction bases unmatched: 8. The CDR3 covers 17 residues. The gene calls are TRBV5-1 and TRBJ1-1; TRBD1 agrees at 8 bases. This receptor was obtained from a human donor with non-small cell lung cancer whose response to radiotherapy plus ipilimumab could not be evaluated. The input for sequencing was peripheral blood, taken from a patient treated with radiotherapy plus ipilimumab. CDR3 protein: CASSLYRDRFMNTEAFF. CDR3 nucleotides: TGCGCCAGCAGCTTGTACAGGGACAGGTTCATGAACACTGAAGCTTTCTTT.